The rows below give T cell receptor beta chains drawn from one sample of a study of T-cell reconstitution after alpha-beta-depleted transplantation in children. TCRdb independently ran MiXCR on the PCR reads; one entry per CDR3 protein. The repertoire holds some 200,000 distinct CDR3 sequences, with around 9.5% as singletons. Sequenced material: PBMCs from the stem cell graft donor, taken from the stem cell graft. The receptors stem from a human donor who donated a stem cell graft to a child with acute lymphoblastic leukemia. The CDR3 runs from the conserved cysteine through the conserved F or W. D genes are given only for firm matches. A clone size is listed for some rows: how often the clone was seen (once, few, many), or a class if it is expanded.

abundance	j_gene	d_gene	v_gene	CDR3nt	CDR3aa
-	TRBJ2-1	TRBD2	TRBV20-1	TGCAGTGCTAGTAGCGGGGGGAGCTCCTACAATGAGCAGTTCTTC	CSASSGGSSYNEQFF
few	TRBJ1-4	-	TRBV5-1	TGCGCCAGCACTGGCGGAGCTTCAACTAATGAAAAACTGTTTTTT	CASTGGASTNEKLFF
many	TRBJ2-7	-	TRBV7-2	TGTGCCAGCAGCTCAAGCTCCTACGAGCAGTACTTC	CASSSSSYEQYF
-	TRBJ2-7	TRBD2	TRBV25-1	TGTGCCAGCAGTGGCTCGGACAGCTCTGGAGCGGGGGGGACGCTGGTCTACGAGCAGTACTTC	CASSGSDSSGAGGTLVYEQYF
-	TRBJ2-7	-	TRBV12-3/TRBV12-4	TGTGCCAGCAGCGCACTCCGGGACGGCTCCTACGAGCAGTACTTC	CASSALRDGSYEQYF
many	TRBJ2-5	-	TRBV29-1	TGCAGCGTTGAAGAGGGAGCAGGGGCAGAGACCCAGTACTTC	CSVEEGAGAETQYF
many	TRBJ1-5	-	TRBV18	TGTGCCAGCTCACGGGGGGATAGCAATCAGCCCCAGCATTTT	CASSRGDSNQPQHF
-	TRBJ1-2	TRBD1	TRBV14	TGTGCCAGCAGCCAAGCTGGGACAGGCTATGGCTACACCTTC	CASSQAGTGYGYTF
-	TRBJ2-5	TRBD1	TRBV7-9	TGTGCCAGCAGAGAAGGGGGCGAGACCCAGTACTTC	CASREGGETQYF
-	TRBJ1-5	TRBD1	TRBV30	TGTGCCTGGAGTGCCGGGACAGGGGGCAGCAATCAGCCCCAGCATTTT	CAWSAGTGGSNQPQHF
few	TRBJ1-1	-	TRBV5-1	TGCGCCAGCAGTCGAGACGTGAACACTGAAGCTTTCTTT	CASSRDVNTEAFF
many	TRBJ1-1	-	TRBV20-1	TGCAGTGCTACTAAGGTGAACACTGAAGCTTTCTTT	CSATKVNTEAFF
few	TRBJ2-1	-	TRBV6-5	TGTGCCAGCAGTAACGGGGGAAGCTCCTACAATGAGCAGTTCTTC	CASSNGGSSYNEQFF
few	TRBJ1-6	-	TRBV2	TGTGCCAGCACCCCCTCCGGCAGGGAGGTTAGTTCACCCCTCCACTTT	CASTPSGREVSSPLHF
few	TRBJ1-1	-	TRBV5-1	TGCGCCAGCAGCTTCCAGGGATACGCTGAAGCTTTCTTT	CASSFQGYAEAFF
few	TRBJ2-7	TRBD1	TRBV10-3	TGTGCCATCAGCACTAGACAGGGAAGCGACGAGCAGTACTTC	CAISTRQGSDEQYF
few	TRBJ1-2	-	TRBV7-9	TGTGCCAGCAGCCGAAGCGACTATGGCTACACCTTC	CASSRSDYGYTF
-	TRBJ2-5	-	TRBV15	TGTGCCACCAGCGCTCTGGGGGGGGCCCAAGAGACCCAGTACTTC	CATSALGGAQETQYF
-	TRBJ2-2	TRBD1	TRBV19	TGTGCCAGTAGTTTATACAGGGGATACACCGGGGAGCTGTTTTTT	CASSLYRGYTGELFF
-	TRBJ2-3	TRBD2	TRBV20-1	TGCAGTGCTAATAGCGGGGGAAGCACAGATACGCAGTATTTT	CSANSGGSTDTQYF
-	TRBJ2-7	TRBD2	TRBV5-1	TGCGCCAGCAGCTGGACGGGGACTAGCGGGGGTAGCGAGCAGTACTTC	CASSWTGTSGGSEQYF
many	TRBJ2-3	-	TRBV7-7	TGTGCCAGCAGCTTAGGAGTAGAAAATACGCAGTATTTT	CASSLGVENTQYF
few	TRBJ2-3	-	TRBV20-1	TGCAGTGCCATAGGAACAGATACGCAGTATTTT	CSAIGTDTQYF
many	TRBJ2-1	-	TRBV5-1	TGCGCCAGCAGCACGGCGAATGAGCAGTTCTTC	CASSTANEQFF
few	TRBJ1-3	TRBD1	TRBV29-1	TGCAGCGTTCAGGGGGCTGGAAACACCATATATTTT	CSVQGAGNTIYF
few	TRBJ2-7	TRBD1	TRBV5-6	TGTGCCAGCAGCTTGGCACAGGGGATCCCGCAAACCTACGAGCAGTACTTC	CASSLAQGIPQTYEQYF
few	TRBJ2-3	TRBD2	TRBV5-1	TGCGCCAGCCGTCGCATTAGCGGGGGGGCAATGGATACGCAGTATTTT	CASRRISGGAMDTQYF
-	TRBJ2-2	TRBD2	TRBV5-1	TGCGCCAGCAGCACACTAGCGGGGGGGCCCGGGGAGCTGTTTTTT	CASSTLAGGPGELFF
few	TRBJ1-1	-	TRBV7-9	TGTGCCAGCATTGAGGGGGGAGGAACTGAAGCTTTCTTT	CASIEGGGTEAFF
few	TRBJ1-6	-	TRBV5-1	TGCGCCAGCAGCTTTGGGAGGGGATCGACCCTCCACTTT	CASSFGRGSTLHF
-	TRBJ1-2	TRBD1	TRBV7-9	TGTGCCAGCAGCCCCGGGACAGGGGCTTATGGCTACACCTTC	CASSPGTGAYGYTF
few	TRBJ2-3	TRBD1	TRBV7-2	TGTGCCAGCAGCACCAGAGGACAGGTCTTTCCGGTAGATACGCAGTATTTT	CASSTRGQVFPVDTQYF
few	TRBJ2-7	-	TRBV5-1	TGCGCCAGCAGGAGGGAGTTCTACGAGCAGTACTTC	CASRREFYEQYF
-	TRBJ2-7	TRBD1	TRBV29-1	TGCAGCGTTGAAGTTTCGGCAGGGGGCCACGAGCAGTACTTC	CSVEVSAGGHEQYF
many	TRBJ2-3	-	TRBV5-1	TGCGCCAGCAGCTTAGCTGTTAACACAGATACGCAGTATTTT	CASSLAVNTDTQYF